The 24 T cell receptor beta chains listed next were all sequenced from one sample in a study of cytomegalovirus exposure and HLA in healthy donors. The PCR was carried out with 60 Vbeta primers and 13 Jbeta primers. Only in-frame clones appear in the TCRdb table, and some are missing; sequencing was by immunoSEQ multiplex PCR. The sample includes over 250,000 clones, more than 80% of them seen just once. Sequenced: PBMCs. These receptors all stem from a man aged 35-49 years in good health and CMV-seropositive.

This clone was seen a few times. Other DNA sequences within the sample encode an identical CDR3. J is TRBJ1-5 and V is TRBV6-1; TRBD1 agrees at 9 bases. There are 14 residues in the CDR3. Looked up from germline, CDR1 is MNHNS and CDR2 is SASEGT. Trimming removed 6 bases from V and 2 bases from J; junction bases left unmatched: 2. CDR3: CASSRTGGNQPQHF. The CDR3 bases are TGTGCCAGCAGCAGGACAGGGGGCAATCAGCCCCAGCATTTT.

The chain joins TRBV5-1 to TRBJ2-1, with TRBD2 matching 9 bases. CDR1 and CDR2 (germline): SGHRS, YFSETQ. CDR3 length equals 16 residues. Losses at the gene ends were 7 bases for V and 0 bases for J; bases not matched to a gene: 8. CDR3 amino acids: CASRSGLAASYNEQFF. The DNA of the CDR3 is TGCGCCAGCCGCTCGGGACTAGCAGCCTCCTACAATGAGCAGTTCTTC.

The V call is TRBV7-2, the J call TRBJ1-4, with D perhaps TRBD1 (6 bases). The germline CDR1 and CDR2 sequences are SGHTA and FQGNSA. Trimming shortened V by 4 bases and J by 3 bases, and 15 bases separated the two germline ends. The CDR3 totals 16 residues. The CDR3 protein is CASSSRVGASNEKLFF. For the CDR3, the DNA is TGTGCCAGCAGCTCCCGGGTGGGGGCGTCTAATGAAAAACTGTTTTTT.

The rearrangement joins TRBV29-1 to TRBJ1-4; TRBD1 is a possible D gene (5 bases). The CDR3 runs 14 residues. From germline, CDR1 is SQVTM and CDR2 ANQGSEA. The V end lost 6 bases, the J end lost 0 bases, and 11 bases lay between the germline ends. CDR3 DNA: TGCAGCGTCCGGGGGGGGGCAACTAATGAAAAACTGTTTTTT. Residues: CSVRGGATNEKLFF.

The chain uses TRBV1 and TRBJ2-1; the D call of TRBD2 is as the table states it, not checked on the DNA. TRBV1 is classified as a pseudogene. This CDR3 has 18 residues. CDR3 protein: CTSSQGITGTQTLNEQFF. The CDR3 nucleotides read TGCACCAGCAGCCAAGGGATTACCGGGACTCAGACCCTCAATGAGCAGTTCTTC.

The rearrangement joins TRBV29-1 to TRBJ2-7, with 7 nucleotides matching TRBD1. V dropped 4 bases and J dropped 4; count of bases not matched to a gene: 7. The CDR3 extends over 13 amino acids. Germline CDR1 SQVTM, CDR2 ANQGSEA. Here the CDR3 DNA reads TGCAGCGTTGTGGACAGGCGCCCTTACGAGCAGTACTTC. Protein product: CSVVDRRPYEQYF.

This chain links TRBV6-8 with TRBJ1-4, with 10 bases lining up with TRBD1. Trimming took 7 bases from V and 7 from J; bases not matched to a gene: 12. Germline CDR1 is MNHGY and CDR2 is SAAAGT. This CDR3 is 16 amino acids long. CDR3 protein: CASTRGQGEKSEKLFF. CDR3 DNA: TGTGCCAGCACCCGAGGACAGGGGGAAAAAAGTGAAAAACTGTTTTTT.

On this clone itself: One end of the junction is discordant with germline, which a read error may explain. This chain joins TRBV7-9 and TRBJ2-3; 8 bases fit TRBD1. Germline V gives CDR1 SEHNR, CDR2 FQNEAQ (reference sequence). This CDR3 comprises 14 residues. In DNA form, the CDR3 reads TGTTCCAGCAGCTCGGACAGGGATGGAGATACGCAGTATTTT. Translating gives CSSSSDRDGDTQYF.

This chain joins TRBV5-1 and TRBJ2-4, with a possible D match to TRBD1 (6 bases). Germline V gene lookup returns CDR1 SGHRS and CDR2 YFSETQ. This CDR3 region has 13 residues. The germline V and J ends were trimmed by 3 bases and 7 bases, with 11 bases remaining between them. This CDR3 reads CASSSGQSNIQYF. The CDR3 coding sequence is TGCGCCAGCAGCTCCGGACAGAGTAACATTCAGTACTTC.

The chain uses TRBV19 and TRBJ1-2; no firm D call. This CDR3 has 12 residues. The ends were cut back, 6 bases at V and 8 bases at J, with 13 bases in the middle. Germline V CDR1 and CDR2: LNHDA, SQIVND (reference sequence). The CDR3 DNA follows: TGTGCCAGTAGCATGGGAGTCCTCGGCTACACCTTC. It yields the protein CASSMGVLGYTF.

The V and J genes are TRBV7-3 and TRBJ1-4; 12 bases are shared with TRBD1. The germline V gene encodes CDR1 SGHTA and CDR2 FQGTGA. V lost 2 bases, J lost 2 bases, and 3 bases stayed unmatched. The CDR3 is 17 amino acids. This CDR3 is CASSLGDRGRTNEKLFF. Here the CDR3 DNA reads TGTGCCAGCAGCTTAGGGGACAGGGGGCGGACTAATGAAAAACTGTTTTTT.

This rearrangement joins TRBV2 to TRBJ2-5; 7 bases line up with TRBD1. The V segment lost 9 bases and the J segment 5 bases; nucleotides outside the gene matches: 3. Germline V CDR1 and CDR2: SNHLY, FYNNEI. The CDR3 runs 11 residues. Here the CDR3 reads CASDRVETQYF. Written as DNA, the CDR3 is TGTGCCAGTGACAGGGTGGAGACCCAGTACTTC.

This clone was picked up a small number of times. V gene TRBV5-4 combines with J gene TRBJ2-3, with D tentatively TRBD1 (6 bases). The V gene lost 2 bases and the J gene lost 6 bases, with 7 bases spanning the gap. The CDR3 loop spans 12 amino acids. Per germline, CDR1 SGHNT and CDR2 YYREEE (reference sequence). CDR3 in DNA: TGTGCCAGCAGCTTTCAGGGGGATACGCAGTATTTT. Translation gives CASSFQGDTQYF. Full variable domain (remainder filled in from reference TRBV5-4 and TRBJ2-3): ETGVTQSPTHLIKTRGQQVTLRCSSQSGHNTVSWYQQALGQGPQFIFQYYREEENGRGNFPPRFSGLQFPNYSSELNVNALELDDSALYLCASSFQGDTQYFGPGTRLTVL.

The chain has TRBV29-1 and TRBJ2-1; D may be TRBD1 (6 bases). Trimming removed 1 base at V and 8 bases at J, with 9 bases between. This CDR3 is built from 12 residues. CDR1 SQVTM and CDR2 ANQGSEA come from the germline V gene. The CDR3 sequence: CSVEGGRDEQFF. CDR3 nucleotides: TGCAGCGTTGAAGGGGGGCGGGATGAGCAGTTCTTC.

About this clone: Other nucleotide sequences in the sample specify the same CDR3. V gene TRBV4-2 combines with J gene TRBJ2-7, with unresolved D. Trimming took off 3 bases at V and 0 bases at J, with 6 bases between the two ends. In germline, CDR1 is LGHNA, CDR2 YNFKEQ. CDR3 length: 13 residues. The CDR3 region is CASSQGLSYEQYF. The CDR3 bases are TGTGCCAGCAGCCAGGGCCTCTCCTACGAGCAGTACTTC.

Here the CDR3 DNA reads TGTGCCAGCAGCTTAGGACTAGGGATAGCCAAAAACATTCAGTACTTC. This translates into CASSLGLGIAKNIQYF. The chain combines TRBV7-2 with TRBJ2-4, with a weak D call TRBD2 (6 bases). The V end lost 1 base, the J end lost 0 bases, and 10 bases lay between the germline ends. The CDR3 length is 16 residues. Germline V lookup: CDR1 SGHTA, CDR2 FQGNSA.

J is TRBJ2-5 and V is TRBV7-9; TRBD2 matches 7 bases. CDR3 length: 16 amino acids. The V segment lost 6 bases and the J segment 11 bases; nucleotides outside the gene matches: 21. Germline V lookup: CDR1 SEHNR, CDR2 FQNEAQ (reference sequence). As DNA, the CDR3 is TGTGCCAGCAGACCCTTGGGGGACTACGCCTCGGGGGAGCAGTACTTC. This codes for CASRPLGDYASGEQYF.

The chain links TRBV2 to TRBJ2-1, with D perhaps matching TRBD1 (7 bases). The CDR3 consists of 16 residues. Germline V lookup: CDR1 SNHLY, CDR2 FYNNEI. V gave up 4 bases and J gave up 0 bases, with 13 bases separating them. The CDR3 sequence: CASSVWGDSSYNEQFF. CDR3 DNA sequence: TGTGCCAGCAGTGTTTGGGGGGACAGCTCCTACAATGAGCAGTTCTTC.

The CDR3 sequence is CASSDEGPDTQYF. In DNA, the CDR3 is TGTGCCAGCAGTGACGAGGGCCCAGATACGCAGTATTTT. V usage is TRBV6-1 and J usage is TRBJ2-3; the D gene is possibly TRBD2 (5 bases). Between the trimmed V and J ends, which lost 3 bases and 4 bases, there was a span of 8 bases. Germline V gene data show CDR1 as MNHNS and CDR2 as SASEGT. This CDR3 contains 13 residues.

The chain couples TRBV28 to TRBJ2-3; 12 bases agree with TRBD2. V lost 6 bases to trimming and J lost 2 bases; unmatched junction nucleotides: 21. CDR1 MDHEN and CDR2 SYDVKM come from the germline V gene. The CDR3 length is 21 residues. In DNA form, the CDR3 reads TGTGCCAGCAGGCCTACCCTCTGGGAGCTAGGACTAGCGGGGCACACAGATACGCAGTATTTT. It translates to CASRPTLWELGLAGHTDTQYF.

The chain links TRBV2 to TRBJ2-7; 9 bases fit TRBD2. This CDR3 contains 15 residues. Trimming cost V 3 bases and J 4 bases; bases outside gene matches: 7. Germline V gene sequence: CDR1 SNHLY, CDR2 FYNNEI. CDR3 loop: CASSERTSEPYEQYF. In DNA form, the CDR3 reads TGTGCCAGCAGTGAGAGGACTAGCGAACCTTACGAGCAGTACTTC. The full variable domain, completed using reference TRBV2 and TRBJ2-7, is EPEVTQTPSHQVTQMGQEVILRCVPISNHLYFYWYRQILGQKVEFLVSFYNNEISEKSEIFDDQFSVERPDGSNFTLKIRSTKLEDSAMYFCASSERTSEPYEQYFGPGTRLTVT.

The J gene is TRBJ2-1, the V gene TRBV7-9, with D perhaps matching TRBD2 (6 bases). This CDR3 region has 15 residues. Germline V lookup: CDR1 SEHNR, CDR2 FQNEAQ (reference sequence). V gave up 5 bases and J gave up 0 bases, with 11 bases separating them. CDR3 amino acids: CASSPVGSSYNEQFF. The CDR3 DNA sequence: TGTGCCAGCAGCCCGGTCGGGAGCTCCTACAATGAGCAGTTCTTC.

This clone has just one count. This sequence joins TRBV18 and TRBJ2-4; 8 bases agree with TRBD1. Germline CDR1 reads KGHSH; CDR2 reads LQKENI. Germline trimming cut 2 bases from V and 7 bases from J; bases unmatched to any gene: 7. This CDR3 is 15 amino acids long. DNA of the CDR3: TGTGCCAGCTCACCAGACAGGGGACTTTCCAACATTCAGTACTTC. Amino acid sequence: CASSPDRGLSNIQYF.

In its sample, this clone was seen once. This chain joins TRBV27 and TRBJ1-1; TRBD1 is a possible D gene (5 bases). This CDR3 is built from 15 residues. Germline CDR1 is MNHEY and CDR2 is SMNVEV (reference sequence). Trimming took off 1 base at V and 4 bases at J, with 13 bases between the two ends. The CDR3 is CASSLLVAGRTEAFF. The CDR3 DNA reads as TGTGCCAGCAGTTTATTAGTTGCAGGGCGCACTGAAGCTTTCTTT.